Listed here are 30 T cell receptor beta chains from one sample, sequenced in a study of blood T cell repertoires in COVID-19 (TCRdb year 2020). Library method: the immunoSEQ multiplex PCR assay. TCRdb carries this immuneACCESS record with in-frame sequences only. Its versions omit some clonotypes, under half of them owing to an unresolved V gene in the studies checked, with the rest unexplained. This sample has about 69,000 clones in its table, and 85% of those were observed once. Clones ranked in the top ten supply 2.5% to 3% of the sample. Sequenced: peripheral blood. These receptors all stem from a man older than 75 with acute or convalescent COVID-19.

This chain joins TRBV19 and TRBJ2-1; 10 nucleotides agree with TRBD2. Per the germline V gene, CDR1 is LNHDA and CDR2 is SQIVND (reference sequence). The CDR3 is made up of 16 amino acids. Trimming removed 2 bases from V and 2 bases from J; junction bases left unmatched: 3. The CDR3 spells CASSIRGTSAYNEQFF. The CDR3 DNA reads TGTGCCAGTAGTATAAGGGGGACTAGCGCCTACAATGAGCAGTTCTTC. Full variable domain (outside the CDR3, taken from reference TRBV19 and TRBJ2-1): DGGITQSPKYLFRKEGQNVTLSCEQNLNHDAMYWYRQDPGQGLRLIYYSQIVNDFQKGDIAEGYSVSREKKESFPLTVTSAQKNPTAFYLCASSIRGTSAYNEQFFGPGTRLTVL.

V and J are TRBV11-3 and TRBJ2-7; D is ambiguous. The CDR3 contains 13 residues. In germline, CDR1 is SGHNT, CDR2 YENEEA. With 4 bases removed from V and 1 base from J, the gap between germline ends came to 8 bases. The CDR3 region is CASSSPTSYEQYF. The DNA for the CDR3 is TGTGCCAGCAGCTCACCGACTTCCTACGAGCAGTACTTC.

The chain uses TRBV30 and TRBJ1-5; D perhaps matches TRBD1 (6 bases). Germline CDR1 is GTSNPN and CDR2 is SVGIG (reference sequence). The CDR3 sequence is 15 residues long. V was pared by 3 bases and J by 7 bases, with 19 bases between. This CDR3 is CAWSPGQGWFQPQHF. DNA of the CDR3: TGTGCCTGGAGCCCCGGGCAGGGGTGGTTCCAGCCCCAGCATTTT.

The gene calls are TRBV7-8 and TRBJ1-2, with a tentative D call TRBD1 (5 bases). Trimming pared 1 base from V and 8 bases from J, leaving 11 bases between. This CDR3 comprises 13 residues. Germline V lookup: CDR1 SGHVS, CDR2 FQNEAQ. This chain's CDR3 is CASSLGQRDGYTF. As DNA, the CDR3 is TGTGCCAGCAGCTTAGGACAGAGAGACGGCTACACCTTC.

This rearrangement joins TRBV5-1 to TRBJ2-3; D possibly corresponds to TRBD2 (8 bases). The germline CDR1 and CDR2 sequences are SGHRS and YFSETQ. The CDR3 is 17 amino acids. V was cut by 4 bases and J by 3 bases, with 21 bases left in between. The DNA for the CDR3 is TGCGCCAGCAGCGCCGGAGGGGGCGGGAGGCCGACAGATACGCAGTATTTT. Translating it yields CASSAGGGGRPTDTQYF.

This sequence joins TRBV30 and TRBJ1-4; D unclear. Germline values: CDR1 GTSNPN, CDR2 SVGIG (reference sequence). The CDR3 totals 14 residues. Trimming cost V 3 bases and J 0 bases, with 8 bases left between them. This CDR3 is CAWSQFATNEKLFF. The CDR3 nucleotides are TGTGCCTGGAGCCAATTTGCAACTAATGAAAAACTGTTTTTT.

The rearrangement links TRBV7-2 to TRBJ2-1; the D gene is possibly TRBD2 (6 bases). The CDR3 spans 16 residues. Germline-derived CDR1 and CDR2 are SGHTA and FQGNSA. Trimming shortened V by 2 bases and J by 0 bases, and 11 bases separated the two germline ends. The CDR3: CASSLSGGSSYNEQFF. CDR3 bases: TGTGCCAGCAGCTTAAGCGGAGGGAGCTCCTACAATGAGCAGTTCTTC.

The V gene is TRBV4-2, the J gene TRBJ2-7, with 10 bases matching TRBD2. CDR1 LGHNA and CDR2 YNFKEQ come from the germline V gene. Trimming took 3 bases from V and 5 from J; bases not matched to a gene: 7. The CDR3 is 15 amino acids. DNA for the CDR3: TGTGCCAGCAGCCAGGCTAGCGGGAGTCGGGACGAGCAGTACTTC. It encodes CASSQASGSRDEQYF.

CDR3 amino acids: CASVGQGPHEQYF. CDR3 nucleotides: TGTGCCAGCGTTGGGCAGGGTCCCCACGAGCAGTACTTC. This chain joins TRBV6-1 and TRBJ2-7, with a possible D match to TRBD1 (5 bases). The CDR3 has 13 residues. V lost 8 bases to trimming and J lost 5 bases, with 16 bases between them. Germline values: CDR1 MNHNS, CDR2 SASEGT.

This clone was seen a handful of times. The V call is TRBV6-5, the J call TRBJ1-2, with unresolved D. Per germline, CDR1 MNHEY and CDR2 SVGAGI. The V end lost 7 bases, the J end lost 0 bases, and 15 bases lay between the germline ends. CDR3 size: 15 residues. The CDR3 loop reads CASTPMTFANYGYTF. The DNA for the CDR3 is TGTGCCAGCACACCTATGACATTCGCTAACTATGGCTACACCTTC.

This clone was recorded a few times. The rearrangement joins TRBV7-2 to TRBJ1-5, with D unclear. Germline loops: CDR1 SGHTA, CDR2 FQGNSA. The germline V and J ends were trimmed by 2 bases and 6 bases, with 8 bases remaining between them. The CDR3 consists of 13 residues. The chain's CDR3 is CASSLNSFQPQHF. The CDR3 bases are TGTGCCAGCAGCTTAAACAGTTTTCAGCCCCAGCATTTT. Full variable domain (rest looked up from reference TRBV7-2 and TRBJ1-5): GAGVSQSPSNKVTEKGKDVELRCDPISGHTALYWYRQSLGQGLEFLIYFQGNSAPDKSGLPSDRFSAERTGGSVSTLTIQRTQQEDSAVYLCASSLNSFQPQHFGDGTRLSIL.

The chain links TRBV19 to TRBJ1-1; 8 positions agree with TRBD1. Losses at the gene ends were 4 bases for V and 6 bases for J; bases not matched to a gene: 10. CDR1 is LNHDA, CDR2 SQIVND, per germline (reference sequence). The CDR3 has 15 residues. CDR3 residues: CASSRTTGAGAEAFF. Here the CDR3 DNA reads TGTGCCAGTAGTAGAACGACAGGGGCCGGCGCTGAAGCTTTCTTT.

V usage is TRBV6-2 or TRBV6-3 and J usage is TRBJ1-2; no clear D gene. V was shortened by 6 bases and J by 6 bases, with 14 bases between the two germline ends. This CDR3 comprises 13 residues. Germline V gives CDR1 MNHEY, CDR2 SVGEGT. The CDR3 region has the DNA TGTGCCAGCAGCCCCGATTTTGCAGATGGCTACACCTTC. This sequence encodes CASSPDFADGYTF.

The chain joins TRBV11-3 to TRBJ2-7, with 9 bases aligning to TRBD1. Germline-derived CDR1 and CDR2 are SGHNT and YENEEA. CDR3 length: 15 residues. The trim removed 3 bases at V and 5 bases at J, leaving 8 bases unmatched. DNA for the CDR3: TGTGCCAGCAGCTTTTCCGGGACAGGGTTCCACGAGCAGTACTTC. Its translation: CASSFSGTGFHEQYF.

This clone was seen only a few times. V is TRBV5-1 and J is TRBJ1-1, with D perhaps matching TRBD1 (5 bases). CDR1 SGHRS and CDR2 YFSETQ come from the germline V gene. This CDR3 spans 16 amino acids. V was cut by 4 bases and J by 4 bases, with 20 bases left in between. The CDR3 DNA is TGCGCCAGCAGCATTCGTCAAGGGGTTATGGGCACTGAAGCTTTCTTT. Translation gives CASSIRQGVMGTEAFF.

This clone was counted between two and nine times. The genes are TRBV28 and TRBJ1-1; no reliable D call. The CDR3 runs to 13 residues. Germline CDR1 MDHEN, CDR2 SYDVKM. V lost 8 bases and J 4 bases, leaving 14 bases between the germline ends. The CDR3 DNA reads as TGTGCCAGCCTCCGGGAGCCGGGCACTGAAGCTTTCTTT. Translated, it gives CASLREPGTEAFF.

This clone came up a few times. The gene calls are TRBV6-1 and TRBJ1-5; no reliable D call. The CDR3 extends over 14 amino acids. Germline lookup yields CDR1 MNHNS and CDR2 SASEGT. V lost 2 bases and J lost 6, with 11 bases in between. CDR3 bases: TGTGCCAGCAGTGAATCCTTGAGGGTTCAGCCCCAGCATTTT. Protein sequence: CASSESLRVQPQHF.

CDR3 region: CASSLSLRRPDTQYF. For the CDR3, the DNA is TGTGCCAGCAGTTTAAGTCTGCGGAGGCCAGATACGCAGTATTTT. This chain uses TRBV27 with TRBJ2-3; D might be TRBD2 (5 bases). The germline V and J ends were trimmed by 2 bases and 4 bases, with 13 bases remaining between them. CDR3 size: 15 residues. Germline CDR1 MNHEY, CDR2 SMNVEV (reference sequence).

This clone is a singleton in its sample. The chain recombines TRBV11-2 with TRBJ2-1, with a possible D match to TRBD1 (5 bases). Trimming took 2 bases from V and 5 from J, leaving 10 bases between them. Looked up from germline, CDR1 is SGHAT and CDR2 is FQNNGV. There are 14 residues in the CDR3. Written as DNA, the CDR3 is TGTGCCAGCAGCTTATCAATAGGGGACAATGAGCAGTTCTTC. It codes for CASSLSIGDNEQFF.

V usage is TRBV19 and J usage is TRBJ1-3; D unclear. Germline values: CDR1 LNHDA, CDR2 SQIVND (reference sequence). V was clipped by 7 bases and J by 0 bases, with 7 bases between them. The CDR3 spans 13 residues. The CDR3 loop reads CASTLYSGNTIYF. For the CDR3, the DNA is TGTGCCAGTACCCTTTACTCTGGAAACACCATATATTTT.

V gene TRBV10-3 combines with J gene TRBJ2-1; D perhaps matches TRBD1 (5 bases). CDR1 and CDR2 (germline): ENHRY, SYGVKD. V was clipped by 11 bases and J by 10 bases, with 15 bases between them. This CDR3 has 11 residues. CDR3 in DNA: TGTGCCCCAGGCAGGGTGTCAGAGCAGTTCTTC. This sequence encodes CAPGRVSEQFF.

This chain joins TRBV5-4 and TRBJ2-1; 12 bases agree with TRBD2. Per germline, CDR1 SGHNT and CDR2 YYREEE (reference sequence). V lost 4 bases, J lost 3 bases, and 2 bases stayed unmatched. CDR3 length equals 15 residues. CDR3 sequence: CASSQTSGSYNEQFF. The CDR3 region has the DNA TGTGCCAGCAGCCAGACTAGCGGGAGCTACAATGAGCAGTTCTTC.

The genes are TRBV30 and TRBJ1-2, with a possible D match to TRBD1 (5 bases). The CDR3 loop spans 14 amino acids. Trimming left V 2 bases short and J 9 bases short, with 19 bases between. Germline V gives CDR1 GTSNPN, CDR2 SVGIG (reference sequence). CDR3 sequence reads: CAWSRGREVNSYTF. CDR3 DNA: TGTGCCTGGAGTAGGGGCAGGGAGGTTAATAGCTACACCTTC.

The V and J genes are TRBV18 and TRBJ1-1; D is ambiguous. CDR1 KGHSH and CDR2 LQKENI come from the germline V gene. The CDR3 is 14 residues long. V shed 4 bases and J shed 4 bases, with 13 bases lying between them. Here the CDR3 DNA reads TGTGCCAGCTCACTTTATAGGGAGGGCACTGAAGCTTTCTTT. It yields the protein CASSLYREGTEAFF.

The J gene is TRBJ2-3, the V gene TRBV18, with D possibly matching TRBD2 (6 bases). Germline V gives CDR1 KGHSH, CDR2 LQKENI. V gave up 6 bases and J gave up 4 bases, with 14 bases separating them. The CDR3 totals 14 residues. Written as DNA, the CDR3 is TGTGCCAGCTCCCAGGTGGAGGGGTCAGATACGCAGTATTTT. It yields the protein CASSQVEGSDTQYF.

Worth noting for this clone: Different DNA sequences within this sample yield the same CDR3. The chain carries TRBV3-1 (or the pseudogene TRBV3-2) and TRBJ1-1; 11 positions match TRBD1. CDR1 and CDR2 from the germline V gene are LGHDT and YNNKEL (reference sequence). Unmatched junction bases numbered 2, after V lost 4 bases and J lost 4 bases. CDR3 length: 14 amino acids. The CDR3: CASSRGTGGTEAFF. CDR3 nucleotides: TGTGCCAGCAGCCGCGGGACAGGGGGCACTGAAGCTTTCTTT.

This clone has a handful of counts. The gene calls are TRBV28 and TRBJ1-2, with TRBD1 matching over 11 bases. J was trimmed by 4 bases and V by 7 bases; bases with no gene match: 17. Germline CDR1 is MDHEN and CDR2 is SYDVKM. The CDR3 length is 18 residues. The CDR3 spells CASKHPFGGQGAPYGYTF. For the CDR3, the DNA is TGTGCCAGCAAACACCCCTTCGGAGGACAGGGGGCGCCCTATGGCTACACCTTC.

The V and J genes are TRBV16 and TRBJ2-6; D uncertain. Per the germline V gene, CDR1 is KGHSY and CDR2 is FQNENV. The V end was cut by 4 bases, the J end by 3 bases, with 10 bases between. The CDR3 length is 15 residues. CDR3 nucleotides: TGTGCCAGCAGCCCTAATATCCTTGGGGCCAACGTCCTGACTTTC. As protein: CASSPNILGANVLTF.

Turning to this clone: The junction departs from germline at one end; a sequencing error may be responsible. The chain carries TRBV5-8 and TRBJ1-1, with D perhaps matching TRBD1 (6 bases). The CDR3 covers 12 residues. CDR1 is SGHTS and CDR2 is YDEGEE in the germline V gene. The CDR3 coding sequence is TGTGCCAGCAGCTTGAGGGTAGGCCGAGGGGGTTTT. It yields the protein CASSLRVGRGGF. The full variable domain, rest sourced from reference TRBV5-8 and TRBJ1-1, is EAGVTQSPTHLIKTRGQQATLRCSPISGHTSVYWYQQALGLGLQFLLWYDEGEERNRGNFPPRFSGRQFPNYSSELNVNALELEDSALYLCASSLRVGRGGFGQGTRLTVV.

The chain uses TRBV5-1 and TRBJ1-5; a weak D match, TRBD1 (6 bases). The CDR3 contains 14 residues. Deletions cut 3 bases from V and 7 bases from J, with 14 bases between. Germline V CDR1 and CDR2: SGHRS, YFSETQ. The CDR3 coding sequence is TGCGCCAGCAGCTCTGGGACAATAGGACAGCCCCAGCATTTT. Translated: CASSSGTIGQPQHF.